The 24 T cell receptor beta chains below come from one sample, sequenced in a study of blood T cell repertoires in COVID-19. Clones were sequenced by immunoSEQ multiplex PCR, and TCRdb holds only the in-frame ones, with some missing. There are 100,000 or so clones in the sample; around 87% occur only once, and around 10% lies in the top ten. The sequencing input was peripheral blood. Source of these receptors: a woman in her 30s with acute or convalescent COVID-19.

This chain joins TRBV18 and TRBJ2-3, with D perhaps TRBD2 (5 bases). The V gene lost 3 bases and the J gene lost 0 bases, with 10 bases spanning the gap. This CDR3 comprises 15 residues. From germline, CDR1 is KGHSH and CDR2 LQKENI. The CDR3 nucleotides are TGTGCCAGCTCACCTGGGGAGCACAGCACAGATACGCAGTATTTT. Amino acid sequence: CASSPGEHSTDTQYF.

The gene calls are TRBV5-1 and TRBJ2-2, with TRBD2 matching 9 bases. The CDR3 has 16 amino acids. V shed 4 bases and J 6 bases; nucleotides not matched to a gene: 10. CDR1 is SGHRS, CDR2 YFSETQ, per germline. CDR3 bases: TGCGCCAGCAGCCGAGGGGCTAGCGGGATCTCCGGGGAGCTGTTTTTT. This sequence encodes CASSRGASGISGELFF.

This chain links TRBV24-1 with TRBJ2-2; TRBD2 matches at 8 bases. The V gene end was trimmed by 3 bases and the J gene end by 8 bases; junction bases not matched to a gene: 16. The CDR3 is made up of 18 amino acids. CDR1 and CDR2 (germline): KGHDR, SFDVKD. The CDR3 protein is CATSDPGGSGSKTGELFF. The CDR3 region has the DNA TGTGCCACCAGTGATCCGGGAGGGAGCGGGAGCAAGACTGGGGAGCTGTTTTTT.

The J gene is TRBJ2-1, the V gene TRBV24-1; TRBD2 aligns across 13 bases. Germline values: CDR1 KGHDR, CDR2 SFDVKD. Trimming removed 7 bases from V and 0 bases from J; junction bases left unmatched: 8. This CDR3 has 18 residues. The CDR3 nucleotides read TGTGCCACCAGCCAGACTAGCGGGGGGTTCCTCTCCTACAATGAGCAGTTCTTC. Its translation: CATSQTSGGFLSYNEQFF.

V and J are TRBV19 and TRBJ1-1; possibly TRBD1 for D (6 bases). CDR3 length: 14 residues. The germline CDR1 and CDR2 sequences are LNHDA and SQIVND (reference sequence). V lost 7 bases and J 1 base, leaving 13 bases between the germline ends. As DNA, the CDR3 is TGTGCCAGTAAGGGGGTTGTCCCGAACACTGAAGCTTTCTTT. Translated: CASKGVVPNTEAFF.

This clone appeared a single time. The V gene is TRBV27, the J gene TRBJ1-5; 7 bases map to TRBD1. The CDR3 spans 15 residues. Germline loops: CDR1 MNHEY, CDR2 SMNVEV (reference sequence). The J segment lost 7 bases and the V segment lost 0 bases, leaving 6 bases of the junction unmatched. The CDR3 loop is CASSLSGGVYQPQHF. Written as DNA, the CDR3 is TGTGCCAGCAGTTTATCAGGGGGCGTGTACCAGCCCCAGCATTTT.

The chain recombines TRBV15 with TRBJ1-5; possibly TRBD1 for D (6 bases). The CDR3 consists of 16 residues. V dropped 5 bases and J dropped 4 bases, with 18 bases sitting between them. Germline CDR1 LNHNV, CDR2 YYDKDF (reference sequence). The CDR3 bases are TGTGCCACCAGCCTGATCCGGGCCACAGGGAATCAGCCCCAGCATTTT. This encodes CATSLIRATGNQPQHF. Together with reference TRBV15 and TRBJ1-5, the CDR3 gives the full variable domain: DAMVIQNPRYQVTQFGKPVTLSCSQTLNHNVMYWYQQKSSQAPKLLFHYYDKDFNNEADTPDNFQSRRPNTSFCFLDIRSPGLGDTAMYLCATSLIRATGNQPQHFGDGTRLSIL.

The J gene is TRBJ1-1, the V gene TRBV5-1; a possible D gene is TRBD1 (5 bases). From germline, CDR1 is SGHRS and CDR2 YFSETQ. This CDR3 spans 13 amino acids. Trimming shortened V by 0 bases and J by 10 bases, and 13 bases separated the two germline ends. CDR3 loop: CASSLAGGLGAFF. The CDR3 DNA reads as TGCGCCAGCAGCTTGGCCGGGGGTTTAGGAGCTTTCTTT.

A note on this clone: At the DNA level, this CDR3 is encoded by other sequences in the same sample as well. The gene calls are TRBV27 and TRBJ1-5; the D is unclear. Trimming took off 5 bases at V and 4 bases at J, with 12 bases between the two ends. This CDR3 has 14 residues. From germline, CDR1 is MNHEY and CDR2 SMNVEV (reference sequence). CDR3 protein: CASSPGYSNQPQHF. Written as DNA, the CDR3 is TGTGCCAGCAGTCCGGGGTATTCTAATCAGCCCCAGCATTTT.

The CDR3, as DNA: TGTGCCAGCAGTCCTGCAGGTGCCTACCTGAATTCACCCCTCCACTTT. Translating it yields CASSPAGAYLNSPLHF. The J gene is TRBJ1-6, the V gene TRBV28; no reliable D call. The CDR3 runs to 16 residues. Germline values: CDR1 MDHEN, CDR2 SYDVKM. Between the trimmed V and J ends, which lost 5 bases and 7 bases, there was a span of 18 bases.

The chain uses TRBV21-1 and TRBJ1-2; TRBD1 was called by the table and not checked on the DNA. TRBV21-1 is recorded as a pseudogene. The CDR3 is 16 amino acids. CDR3 loop: CASSNRDRRTNYGYTF. CDR3 bases: TGTGCCAGCAGCAATAGAGACAGGAGGACTAACTATGGCTACACCTTC.

This clone was seen a handful of times. The chain has TRBV4-1 and TRBJ2-7, with 9 bases lining up with TRBD1. Germline CDR1 is MGHRA and CDR2 is YSYEKL. The junction had 20 bases not matched to a gene; V was cut back by 3 bases and J by 5 bases. The CDR3 contains 19 residues. In nucleotides, the CDR3 is TGCGCCAGCAGCCACCCTGGAACTGCGCGGGACAGGGACTCGGACGAGCAGTACTTC. This gives the protein CASSHPGTARDRDSDEQYF.

This rearrangement joins TRBV28 to TRBJ1-5, with 7 bases identical to TRBD1. The CDR3 is 15 residues long. V was clipped by 4 bases and J by 0 bases; unmatched bases: 3. Germline-derived CDR1 and CDR2 are MDHEN and SYDVKM. The CDR3 nucleotides read TGTGCCAGCAGTTCAGGACAGGCTAGCAATCAGCCCCAGCATTTT. Translated, it gives CASSSGQASNQPQHF.

V is TRBV6-6 and J is TRBJ1-4; 7 nucleotides match TRBD1. Germline trimming cut 5 bases from V and 0 bases from J; bases unmatched to any gene: 18. Germline loops: CDR1 MNHNY, CDR2 SVGAGI (reference sequence). This CDR3 is built from 20 residues. In nucleotides, the CDR3 is TGTGCCAGCAGTCCGACCCCTCTTCGACAGGGACTCGCAACTAATGAAAAACTGTTTTTT. Its protein is CASSPTPLRQGLATNEKLFF.

V gene TRBV19 combines with J gene TRBJ1-5; possibly TRBD1 for D (5 bases). The CDR3 is 13 amino acids. The V end was cut by 5 bases, the J end by 3 bases, with 8 bases between. Germline CDR1 LNHDA, CDR2 SQIVND (reference sequence). Here the CDR3 reads CASSEGDNQPQHF. DNA of the CDR3: TGTGCCAGTAGTGAAGGGGACAATCAGCCCCAGCATTTT.

The chain uses TRBV18 and TRBJ2-7; tentatively, D is TRBD2 (6 bases). Per germline, CDR1 KGHSH and CDR2 LQKENI. V was clipped by 4 bases and J by 4 bases, with 14 bases between them. There are 14 residues in the CDR3. The CDR3 here is CASSRGSGGYEQYF. The CDR3 DNA reads TGTGCCAGCTCACGAGGTAGTGGGGGGTACGAGCAGTACTTC.

This clone turned up a few times. The chain combines TRBV6-5 with TRBJ1-5; 9 bases are shared with TRBD1. The junction had 9 bases not matched to a gene; V was cut back by 6 bases and J by 6 bases. The CDR3 spans 15 residues. Germline lookup yields CDR1 MNHEY and CDR2 SVGAGI. The CDR3 coding sequence is TGTGCCAGCAGATTCCGGGACAGGGAGGCTCAGCCCCAGCATTTT. This encodes CASRFRDREAQPQHF.

This sequence joins TRBV10-3 and TRBJ2-7, with a tentative D call TRBD2 (5 bases). There are 17 residues in the CDR3. CDR1 and CDR2 (germline): ENHRY, SYGVKD. V lost 3 bases and J 2 bases, leaving 20 bases between the germline ends. Here the CDR3 DNA reads TGTGCCATCAGTGATCCGTTTGTCCCCGGAGGAACCTACGAGCAGTACTTC. Protein product: CAISDPFVPGGTYEQYF.

The rearrangement links TRBV28 to TRBJ1-4; D not resolved. The CDR3 extends over 16 amino acids. Trimming pared 2 bases from V and 0 bases from J, leaving 10 bases between. Germline values: CDR1 MDHEN, CDR2 SYDVKM. DNA of the CDR3: TGTGCCAGCAGTTTAGGCGGAAAACCAACTAATGAAAAACTGTTTTTT. This gives the protein CASSLGGKPTNEKLFF.

The chain combines TRBV28 with TRBJ1-2; D call uncertain. V gave up 7 bases and J gave up 0 bases, with 12 bases separating them. From germline, CDR1 is MDHEN and CDR2 SYDVKM. The CDR3 extends over 14 amino acids. CDR3 protein: CASTRGRSNYGYTF. The CDR3 bases are TGTGCCAGCACAAGAGGGCGCTCTAACTATGGCTACACCTTC.

The chain carries TRBV19 and TRBJ2-1; D unclear. The CDR3 is made up of 14 amino acids. With 3 bases removed from V and 0 bases from J, the gap between germline ends came to 6 bases. The germline gives CDR1 LNHDA, CDR2 SQIVND (reference sequence). The DNA of the CDR3 is TGTGCCAGTAGTATTGCTAGCTCCTACAATGAGCAGTTCTTC. This gives the protein CASSIASSYNEQFF.

The chain joins TRBV3-1 (or the pseudogene TRBV3-2) to TRBJ2-2, with TRBD1 identical over 7 bases. The CDR3 is made up of 20 amino acids. Germline V CDR1 and CDR2: LGHDT, YNNKEL (reference sequence). V dropped 5 bases and J dropped 0; count of bases not matched to a gene: 18. The CDR3 DNA sequence: TGTGCCAGCAGCTCCCTTTACGGGGACAGAGCCTTCACGAACACCGGGGAGCTGTTTTTT. This sequence encodes CASSSLYGDRAFTNTGELFF.

The chain combines TRBV5-1 with TRBJ1-2; 8 bases align to TRBD1. This CDR3 is built from 17 residues. The V gene end was trimmed by 3 bases and the J gene end by 6 bases; junction bases not matched to a gene: 16. In germline, CDR1 is SGHRS, CDR2 YFSETQ. The CDR3 DNA is TGCGCCAGCAGCTCTTCCCCAGGACAGGACAGGGAGAATGGCTACACCTTC. Translating gives CASSSSPGQDRENGYTF.

The chain couples TRBV4-1 to TRBJ2-4, with a weak D call TRBD2 (5 bases). Germline loops: CDR1 MGHRA, CDR2 YSYEKL. V was shortened by 0 bases and J by 8 bases, with 14 bases between the two germline ends. CDR3 size: 15 residues. The CDR3 DNA is TGCGCCAGCAGCCAAGATCCGGGATTGGTGGACATTCAGTACTTC. Residues: CASSQDPGLVDIQYF.